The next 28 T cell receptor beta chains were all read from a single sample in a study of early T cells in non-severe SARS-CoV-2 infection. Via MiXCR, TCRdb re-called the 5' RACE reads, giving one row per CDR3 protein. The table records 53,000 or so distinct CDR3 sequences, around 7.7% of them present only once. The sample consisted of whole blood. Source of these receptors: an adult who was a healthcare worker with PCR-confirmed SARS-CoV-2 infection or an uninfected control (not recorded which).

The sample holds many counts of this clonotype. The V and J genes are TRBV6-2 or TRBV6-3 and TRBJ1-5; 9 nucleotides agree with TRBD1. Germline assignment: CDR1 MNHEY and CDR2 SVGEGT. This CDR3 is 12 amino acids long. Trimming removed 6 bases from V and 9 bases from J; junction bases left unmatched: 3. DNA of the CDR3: TGTGCCAGCAGACCGGACAGGGGGCCCCAGCATTTT. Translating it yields CASRPDRGPQHF.

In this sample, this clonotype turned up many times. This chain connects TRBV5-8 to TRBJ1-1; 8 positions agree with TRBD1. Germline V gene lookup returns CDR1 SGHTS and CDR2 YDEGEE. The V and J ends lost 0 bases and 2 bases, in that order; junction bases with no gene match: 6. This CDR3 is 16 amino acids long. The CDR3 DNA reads TGTGCCAGCAGCTTGGACTTTGGACAGGGTAACACTGAAGCTTTCTTT. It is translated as CASSLDFGQGNTEAFF.

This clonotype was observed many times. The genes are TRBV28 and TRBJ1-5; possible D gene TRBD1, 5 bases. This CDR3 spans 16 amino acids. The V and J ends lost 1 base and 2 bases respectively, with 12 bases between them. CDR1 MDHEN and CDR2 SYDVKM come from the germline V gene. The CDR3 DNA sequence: TGTGCCAGCAGTTTATTGGGACTCATACGCAATCAGCCCCAGCATTTT. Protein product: CASSLLGLIRNQPQHF.

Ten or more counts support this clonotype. CDR3 DNA: TGTGCCAGCTCTATGGAGGCAGGACAAGACACTGAAGCTTTCTTT. Encoded protein: CASSMEAGQDTEAFF. V usage is TRBV18 and J usage is TRBJ1-1, with D maybe TRBD1 (5 bases). Per germline, CDR1 KGHSH and CDR2 LQKENI. Trimming took off 6 bases at V and 3 bases at J, with 17 bases between the two ends. This CDR3 is built from 15 residues.

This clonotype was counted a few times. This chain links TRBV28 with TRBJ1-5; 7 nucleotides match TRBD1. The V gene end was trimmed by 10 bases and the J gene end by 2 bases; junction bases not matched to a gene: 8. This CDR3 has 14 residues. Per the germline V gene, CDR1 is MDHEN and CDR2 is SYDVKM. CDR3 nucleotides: TGTGCCACCCACAGGGGTTTGGGCAATCAGCCCCAGCATTTT. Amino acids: CATHRGLGNQPQHF.

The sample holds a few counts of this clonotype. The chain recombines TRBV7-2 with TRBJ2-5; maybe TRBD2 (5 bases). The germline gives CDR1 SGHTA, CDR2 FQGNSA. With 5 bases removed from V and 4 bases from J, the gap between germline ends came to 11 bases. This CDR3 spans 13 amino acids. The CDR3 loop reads CASSSTRRETQYF. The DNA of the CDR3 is TGTGCCAGCAGCAGTACTAGAAGAGAGACCCAGTACTTC.

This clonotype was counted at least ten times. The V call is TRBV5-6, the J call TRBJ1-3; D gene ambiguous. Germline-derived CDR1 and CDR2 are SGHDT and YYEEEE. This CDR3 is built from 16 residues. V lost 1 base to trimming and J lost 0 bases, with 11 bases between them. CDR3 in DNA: TGTGCCAGCAGCTTGTATTCGGGATTCTCTGGAAACACCATATATTTT. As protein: CASSLYSGFSGNTIYF.

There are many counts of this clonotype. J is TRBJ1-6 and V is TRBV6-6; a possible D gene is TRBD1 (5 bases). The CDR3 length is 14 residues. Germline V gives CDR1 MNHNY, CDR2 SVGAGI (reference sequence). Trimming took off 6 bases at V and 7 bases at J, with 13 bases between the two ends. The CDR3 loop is CASRGLGPNSPLHF. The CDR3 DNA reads TGTGCCAGCAGGGGCCTGGGGCCCAATTCACCCCTCCACTTT.

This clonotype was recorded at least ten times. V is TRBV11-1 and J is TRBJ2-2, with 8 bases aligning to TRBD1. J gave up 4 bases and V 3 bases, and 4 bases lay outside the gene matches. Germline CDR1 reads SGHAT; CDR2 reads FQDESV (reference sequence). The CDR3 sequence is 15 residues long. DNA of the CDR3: TGTGCCAGCAGCTTTGACAGGGGTCTCACCGGGGAGCTGTTTTTT. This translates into CASSFDRGLTGELFF.

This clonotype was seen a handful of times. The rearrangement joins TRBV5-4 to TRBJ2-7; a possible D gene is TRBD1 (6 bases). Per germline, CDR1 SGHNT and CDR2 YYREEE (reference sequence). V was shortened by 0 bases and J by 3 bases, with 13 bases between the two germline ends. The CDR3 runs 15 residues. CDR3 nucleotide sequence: TGTGCCAGCAGCTTGGGAAGACAGGCCTTCTACGAGCAGTACTTC. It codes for CASSLGRQAFYEQYF.

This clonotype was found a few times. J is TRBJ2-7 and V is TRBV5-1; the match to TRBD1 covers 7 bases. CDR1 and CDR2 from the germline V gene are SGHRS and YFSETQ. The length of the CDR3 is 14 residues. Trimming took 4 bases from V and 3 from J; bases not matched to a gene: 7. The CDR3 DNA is TGCGCCAGCAGCAGTAGACAGGGATTCTACGAGCAGTACTTC. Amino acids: CASSSRQGFYEQYF.

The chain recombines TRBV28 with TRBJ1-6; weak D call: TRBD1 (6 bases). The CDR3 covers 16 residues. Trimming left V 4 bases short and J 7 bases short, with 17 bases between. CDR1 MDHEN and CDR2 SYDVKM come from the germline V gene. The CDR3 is CASSSNRDVWNSPLHF. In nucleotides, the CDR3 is TGTGCCAGCAGTTCGAACAGGGATGTCTGGAATTCACCCCTCCACTTT.

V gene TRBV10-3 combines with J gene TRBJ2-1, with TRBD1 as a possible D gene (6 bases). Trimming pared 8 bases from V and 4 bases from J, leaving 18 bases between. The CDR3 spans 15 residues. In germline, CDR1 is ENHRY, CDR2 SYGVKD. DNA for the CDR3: TGTGCCATCGATGATGGACAGAAGATGTACAATGAGCAGTTCTTC. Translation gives CAIDDGQKMYNEQFF.

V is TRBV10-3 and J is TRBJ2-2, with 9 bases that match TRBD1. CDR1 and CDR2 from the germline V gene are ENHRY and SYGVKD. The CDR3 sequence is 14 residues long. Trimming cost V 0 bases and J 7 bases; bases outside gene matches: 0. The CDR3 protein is CAISESTGGGELFF. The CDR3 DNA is TGTGCCATCAGTGAGTCGACAGGGGGCGGGGAGCTGTTTTTT.

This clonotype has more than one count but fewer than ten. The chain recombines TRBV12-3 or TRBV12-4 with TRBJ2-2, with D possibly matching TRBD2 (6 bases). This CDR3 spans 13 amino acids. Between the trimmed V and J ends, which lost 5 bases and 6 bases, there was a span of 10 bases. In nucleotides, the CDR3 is TGTGCCAGCAGTCTGCGGGGTGCCGGGGAGCTGTTTTTT. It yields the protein CASSLRGAGELFF.

This chain's CDR3 is CASSPSDSYNSPLHF. CDR3 nucleotide sequence: TGTGCCAGCAGTCCCTCGGACAGTTATAATTCACCCCTCCACTTT. J is TRBJ1-6 and V is TRBV27; D perhaps matches TRBD1 (6 bases). The CDR3 length is 15 residues. V was clipped by 5 bases and J by 4 bases, with 12 bases between them. Germline-derived CDR1 and CDR2 are MNHEY and SMNVEV (reference sequence).

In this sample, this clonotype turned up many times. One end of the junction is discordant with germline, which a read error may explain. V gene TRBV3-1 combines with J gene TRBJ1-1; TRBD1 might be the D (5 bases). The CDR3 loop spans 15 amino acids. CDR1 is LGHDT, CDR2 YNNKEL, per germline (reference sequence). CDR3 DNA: TGTGCCAGCAGCCTATATACAGGCCGGAACACTGAGGCTTTCTTT. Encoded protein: CASSLYTGRNTEAFF.

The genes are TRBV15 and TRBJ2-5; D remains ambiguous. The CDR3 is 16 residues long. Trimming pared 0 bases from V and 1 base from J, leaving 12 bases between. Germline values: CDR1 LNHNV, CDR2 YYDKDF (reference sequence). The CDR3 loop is CATSRDGQTFQETQYF. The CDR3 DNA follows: TGTGCCACCAGCAGAGATGGCCAGACCTTCCAAGAGACCCAGTACTTC.

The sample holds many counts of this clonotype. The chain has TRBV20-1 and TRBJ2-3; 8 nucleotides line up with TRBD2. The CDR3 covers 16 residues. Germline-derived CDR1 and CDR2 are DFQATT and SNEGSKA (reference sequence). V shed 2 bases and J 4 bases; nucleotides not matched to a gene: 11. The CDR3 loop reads CSARPVQGSGADTQYF. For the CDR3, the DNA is TGCAGTGCTAGACCGGTCCAGGGTAGCGGGGCAGATACGCAGTATTTT.

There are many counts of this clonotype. This CDR3 is CAWSPRSTSYEQYF. CDR3 coding DNA: TGTGCCTGGAGCCCCCGCTCCACCTCCTACGAGCAGTACTTC. The chain links TRBV30 to TRBJ2-7, with unresolved D. Trimming pared 3 bases from V and 0 bases from J, leaving 12 bases between. The CDR3 consists of 14 residues. CDR1 is GTSNPN, CDR2 SVGIG, per germline (reference sequence).

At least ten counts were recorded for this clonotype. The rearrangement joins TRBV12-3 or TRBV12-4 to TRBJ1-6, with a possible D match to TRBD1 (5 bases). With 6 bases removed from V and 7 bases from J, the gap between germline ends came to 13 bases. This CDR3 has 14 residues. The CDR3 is CASSRDGGNSPLHF. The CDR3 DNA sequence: TGTGCCAGCAGCAGGGACGGAGGGAATTCACCCCTCCACTTT.

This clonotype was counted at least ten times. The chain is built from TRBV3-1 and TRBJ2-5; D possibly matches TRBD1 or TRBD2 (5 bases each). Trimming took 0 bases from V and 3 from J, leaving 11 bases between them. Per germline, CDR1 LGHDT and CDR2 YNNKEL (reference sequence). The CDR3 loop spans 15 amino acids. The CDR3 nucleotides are TGTGCCAGCAGCCAAGATTGGGGGAAGAAAGAGACCCAGTACTTC. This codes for CASSQDWGKKETQYF.

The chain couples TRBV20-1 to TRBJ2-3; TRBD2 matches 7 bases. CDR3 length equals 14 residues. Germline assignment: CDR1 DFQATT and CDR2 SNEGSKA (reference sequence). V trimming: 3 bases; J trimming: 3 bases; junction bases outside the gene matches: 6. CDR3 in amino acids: CSARSQRGTDTQYF. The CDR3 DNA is TGCAGTGCTAGGTCCCAGCGGGGAACAGATACGCAGTATTTT.

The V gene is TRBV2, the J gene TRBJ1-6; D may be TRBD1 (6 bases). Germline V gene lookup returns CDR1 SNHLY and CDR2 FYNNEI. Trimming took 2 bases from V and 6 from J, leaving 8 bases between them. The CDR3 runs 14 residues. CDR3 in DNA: TGTGCCAGCAGTGAAACAGGGTCTAATTCACCCCTCCACTTT. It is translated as CASSETGSNSPLHF.

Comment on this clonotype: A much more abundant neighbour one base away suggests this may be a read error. The chain's CDR3 is CTSSDPTSDEQFF. The CDR3 coding sequence is TGCACCAGCAGTGACCCGACTAGCGATGAGCAGTTCTTC. The chain joins TRBV10-1 to TRBJ2-1; 8 bases align to TRBD2. In germline, CDR1 is WNHNN, CDR2 SYGVQD (reference sequence). This CDR3 region has 13 residues.

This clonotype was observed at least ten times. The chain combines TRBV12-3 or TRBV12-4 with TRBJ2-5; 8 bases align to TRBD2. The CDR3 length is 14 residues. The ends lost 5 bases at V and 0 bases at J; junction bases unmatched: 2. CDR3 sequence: CASSALADQETQYF. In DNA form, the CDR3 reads TGTGCCAGCAGTGCACTAGCGGACCAAGAGACCCAGTACTTC.

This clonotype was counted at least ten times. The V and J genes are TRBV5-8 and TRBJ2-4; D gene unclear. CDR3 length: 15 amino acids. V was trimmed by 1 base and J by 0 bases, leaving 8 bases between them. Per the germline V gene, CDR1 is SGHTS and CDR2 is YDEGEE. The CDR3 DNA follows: TGTGCCAGCAGCTTGTACAGTCTAGCCAAAAACATTCAGTACTTC. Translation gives CASSLYSLAKNIQYF. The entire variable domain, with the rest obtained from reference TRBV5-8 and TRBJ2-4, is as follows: EAGVTQSPTHLIKTRGQQATLRCSPISGHTSVYWYQQALGLGLQFLLWYDEGEERNRGNFPPRFSGRQFPNYSSELNVNALELEDSALYLCASSLYSLAKNIQYFGAGTRLSVL.

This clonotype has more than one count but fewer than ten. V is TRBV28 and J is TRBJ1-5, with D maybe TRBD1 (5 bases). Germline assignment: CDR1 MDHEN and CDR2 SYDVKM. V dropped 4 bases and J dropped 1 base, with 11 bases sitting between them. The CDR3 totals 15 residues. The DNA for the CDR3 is TGTGCCAGCAGTTCCCCCCACAGGAGCAATCAGCCCCAGCATTTT. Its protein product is CASSSPHRSNQPQHF.